Listed here are 14 T cell receptor beta chains from one sample, sequenced in a study of cytomegalovirus exposure and HLA in healthy donors. 60 Vbeta and 13 Jbeta primers were used in PCR. Profiling relied on immunoSEQ multiplex PCR, and the TCRdb table lists in-frame clones only, not all of them. Among some 200,000 clones listed, approximately 88% were seen once. Sequencing was done on a sample of PBMCs. The receptors derive from a woman aged 45-60 years in good health and CMV-seropositive.

Only one count was recorded for this clone. The chain uses TRBV20-1 and TRBJ2-1, with D hard to call. CDR1 and CDR2 (germline): DFQATT, SNEGSKA (reference sequence). V gave up 1 base and J gave up 10 bases, with 8 bases separating them. This CDR3 spans 11 amino acids. For the CDR3, the DNA is TGCAGTGCTAGAGGGCTGTACGAGCAGTTCTTC. It is translated as CSARGLYEQFF.

The J gene is TRBJ2-3, the V gene TRBV18; TRBD1 matches 7 bases. This CDR3 is built from 14 residues. With 5 bases clipped from V and 0 bases from J, the junction kept 2 bases outside the gene matches. Germline V gene data show CDR1 as KGHSH and CDR2 as LQKENI. The CDR3: CASSKGQSTDTQYF. CDR3 DNA sequence: TGTGCCAGCTCAAAGGGACAGAGCACAGATACGCAGTATTTT.

The chain employs TRBV6-1 and TRBJ1-2; D may be TRBD1 (6 bases). V lost 7 bases and J lost 5, with 17 bases in between. The germline V gene has CDR1 MNHNS and CDR2 SASEGT. The CDR3 sequence is 14 residues long. Here the CDR3 reads CASTLTGGEYGYTF. The CDR3 nucleotides are TGTGCCAGCACCTTGACAGGAGGAGAATATGGCTACACCTTC.

The chain combines TRBV5-1 with TRBJ2-5; maybe TRBD2 (5 bases). The CDR3 spans 14 residues. V was cut by 2 bases and J by 0 bases, with 8 bases left in between. The V gene's germline CDR1 is SGHRS and CDR2 YFSETQ. The CDR3 reads CASSFGGYQETQYF. Written as DNA, the CDR3 is TGCGCCAGCAGCTTCGGCGGGTACCAAGAGACCCAGTACTTC.

The DNA for the CDR3 is TGTGCCAGCAGAGGCGGGCAGGCGGGGACTGAAGCTTTCTTT. Encoded protein: CASRGGQAGTEAFF. The gene calls are TRBV7-9 and TRBJ1-1; D gene ambiguous. This CDR3 has 14 amino acids. With 6 bases removed from V and 5 bases from J, the gap between germline ends came to 16 bases. Germline CDR1 and CDR2: SEHNR and FQNEAQ (reference sequence).

This clone was seen just once. The J gene is TRBJ1-2, the V gene TRBV7-2; TRBD1 aligns across 7 bases. Germline CDR1 is SGHTA and CDR2 is FQGNSA. The V gene end was trimmed by 3 bases and the J gene end by 1 base; junction bases not matched to a gene: 5. The CDR3 is 15 amino acids. The CDR3 loop is CASSLADRSNYGYTF. The CDR3 DNA sequence: TGTGCCAGCAGCTTGGCGGACAGGAGTAACTATGGCTACACCTTC.

This chain links TRBV6-6 with TRBJ1-2; 7 nucleotides match TRBD1. Germline CDR1 is MNHNY and CDR2 is SVGAGI (reference sequence). The CDR3 spans 12 residues. With V trimmed by 7 bases and J by 7 bases, 6 bases remained unmatched. The CDR3 DNA follows: TGTGCCAGCACCGACGACAGGGCTGGCTACACCTTC. Amino acid sequence: CASTDDRAGYTF.

Here the CDR3 reads CASRTQGQGWTEAFF. The CDR3 DNA follows: TGTGCCAGCAGGACCCAGGGACAGGGATGGACTGAAGCTTTCTTT. The chain combines TRBV28 with TRBJ1-1; 9 nucleotides line up with TRBD1. The CDR3 is 15 residues long. Unmatched junction bases numbered 10, after V lost 6 bases and J lost 5 bases. The germline V gene has CDR1 MDHEN and CDR2 SYDVKM.

This CDR3 is CASSLGTGGFNEQYF. CDR3 bases: TGTGCCAGCAGCTTGGGGACAGGGGGTTTCAACGAGCAGTACTTC. The chain employs TRBV5-4 and TRBJ2-7; 10 bases are shared with TRBD1. The CDR3 covers 15 residues. Looked up from germline, CDR1 is SGHNT and CDR2 is YYREEE (reference sequence). V was pared by 0 bases and J by 5 bases, with 5 bases of the junction left unmatched. Full variable domain (remainder filled in from reference TRBV5-4 and TRBJ2-7): ETGVTQSPTHLIKTRGQQVTLRCSSQSGHNTVSWYQQALGQGPQFIFQYYREEENGRGNFPPRFSGLQFPNYSSELNVNALELDDSALYLCASSLGTGGFNEQYFGPGTRLTVT.

The chain carries TRBV9 and TRBJ2-5; 8 bases are shared with TRBD2. This CDR3 has 15 amino acids. V gave up 4 bases and J gave up 3 bases; unmatched junction bases: 8. Germline loops: CDR1 SGDLS, CDR2 YYNGEE. As DNA, the CDR3 is TGTGCCAGCAGCAAAGGCGGGGGGAGAGAAGAGACCCAGTACTTC. Its translation is CASSKGGGREETQYF. Based on the CDR3 plus reference TRBV9 and TRBJ2-5, the full variable domain is DSGVTQTPKHLITATGQRVTLRCSPRSGDLSVYWYQQSLDQGLQFLIQYYNGEERAKGNILERFSAQQFPDLHSELNLSSLELGDSALYFCASSKGGGREETQYFGPGTRLLVL.

This chain's CDR3 is CASSSQGEAQHF. CDR3 sequence (DNA): TGTGCCAGCTCGTCACAGGGGGAGGCCCAGCATTTT. The rearrangement joins TRBV18 to TRBJ1-5, with 8 bases fitting TRBD1. Trimming took 6 bases from V and 11 from J; bases not matched to a gene: 6. Germline-derived CDR1 and CDR2 are KGHSH and LQKENI. This CDR3 is built from 12 residues. The variable domain in full, completed from reference TRBV18 and TRBJ1-5, reads NAGVMQNPRHLVRRRGQEARLRCSPMKGHSHVYWYRQLPEEGLKFMVYLQKENIIDESGMPKERFSAEFPKEGPSILRIQQVVRGDSAAYFCASSSQGEAQHFGDGTRLSIL.

The V call is TRBV6-6, the J call TRBJ1-2; 7 bases match TRBD1. Germline V lookup: CDR1 MNHNY, CDR2 SVGAGI (reference sequence). Unmatched junction bases numbered 4, after V lost 7 bases and J lost 5 bases. The CDR3 is 12 amino acids. CDR3: CASTPGGYGYTF. In nucleotides, the CDR3 is TGTGCCAGCACCCCAGGGGGATATGGCTACACCTTC.

Points on this clone: An end of the junction differs from the germline gene, which may be a read error. The V and J genes are TRBV18 and TRBJ2-2, with TRBD1 as a possible D gene (5 bases). CDR1 KGHSH and CDR2 LQKENI come from the germline V gene. The CDR3 is 15 residues long. The CDR3 DNA follows: TGTGCCAGCTCACCGCCGACAGATTTTACCGAGGAGCTGTTTTTT. Its protein is CASSPPTDFTEELFF.

This chain uses TRBV4-1 with TRBJ1-4; D unclear. With 1 base removed from V and 1 base from J, the gap between germline ends came to 4 bases. CDR1 is MGHRA and CDR2 is YSYEKL in the germline V gene. The CDR3 extends over 14 amino acids. In nucleotides, the CDR3 is TGCGCCAGCAGCCAAGCCCAAACTAATGAAAAACTGTTTTTT. It yields the protein CASSQAQTNEKLFF.